This section outlines one TCR beta chain sequence together with its context. This clone was counted a few times. There is no known antigen for this receptor. Base qualities are not provided; no much larger clone lies one nucleotide away. TCR beta CDR3 regions were sequenced from DNA using the immunoSEQ hsTCRbeta Kit. The paper's data handling went like this. The ImmunoSEQ Analyzer was used to analyse the TCR sequencing data. T cell clonality was defined as 1 minus Pielou's evenness, calculated on productive rearrangements. To measure T cell diversity, the inverse Simpson index was applied to productive templates. T cell density was defined as TCR beta template counts normalized to usable DNA, with usable DNA estimated by amplifying and sequencing housekeeping genes. TCR metrics were compared across histologic stages using two-sided Kruskal-Wallis tests. The table comes from immuneACCESS by way of TCRdb, which keeps in-frame sequences with V and J called. Part of the clones is missing from these tables; in studies checked, under half for an unresolved V gene and the rest for unknown reasons. V and J calls and clone size are copied from that table; D and trimming were computed from the DNA. This sample holds some 16,000 clones; 75% to 90% were observed only once. The top ten clones comprise 2.5% to 3% of the sample.

Based on the germline V gene, the CDR1 and CDR2 sequences are MNHEY and SVGAGI. The CDR3 runs 14 residues from the cysteine to the phenylalanine. Left in the record is the CDR3 DNA by itself, 42 bases read in frame from the first base. Unmatched junction bases come to 10, with V trimmed by 7 bases and J by 11 bases. Patients underwent resection in Japan or China between the mid-2010s and the late 2010s. Two lung cancer pathologists independently reviewed H&E slides to confirm the histologic diagnosis of every case. Premalignant or tumor cells were enriched for nucleic acid extraction by macro-dissection performed after pathologic assessment. FFPE tissue was used for DNA isolation with the AllPrep DNA/RNA FFPE Kit. The data are from a study of immune evolution from preneoplasia to lung adenocarcinoma listed by TCRdb under 2021. Study-level background: No AAH lesions showed HLA loss of heterozygosity, compared with roughly 7% of AIS, approximately 15% of MIA and roughly a third of ADC lesions. Resected precursor lesions (AAH, AIS, MIA) and invasive adenocarcinomas were compared against paired morphologically normal lung tissue. The TCR sequencing data were obtained from 51 patients. According to the study, around 100 samples were used for TCR sequencing. Sample size was based on specimen availability rather than a prior power calculation. The immune data were integrated with whole exome sequencing and methylation data from the same cohort of nodules. A total of roughly 50 patients with pulmonary nodules who underwent surgical resection were included in the overall cohort. POLYSOLVER was used to infer Class I HLA alleles from exome data, while LOHHLA was used to detect allele-specific HLA loss. The study used immune gene expression, TCR sequencing and multiplex immunofluorescence to profile the immune contexture of lung adenocarcinoma precursors and invasive adenocarcinoma.

General findings and caveats noted by the study authors: The findings were based on association rather than direct causation, and larger cohorts with long-term follow-up and longitudinal biopsies were deemed needed. The highest T cell clonality was observed in KRAS-mutant nodules compared with EGFR-mutant or double wild-type lesions. Clonality was highest in normal lung, while later-stage lesions appeared to show lower clonality but higher T cell density and diversity. Because all patients came from Japan and China, whether the findings apply to Western populations was uncertain. Top T cell clone frequencies were highest in normal lung and appeared to decrease progressively from AAH through AIS, MIA and invasive adenocarcinoma.

The material sequenced was FFPE invasive lung adenocarcinoma tissue. What the cell subset or site label conveys for this sample: frankly invasive lung adenocarcinoma (ADC). The receptor was derived from a person aged 70 to 79 with invasive lung adenocarcinoma. The chain links TRBV6-5 with TRBJ2-4; 11 nucleotides in the junction match TRBD1. The CDR3 protein is CASTPGQGVMVQYF. The nucleotide sequence reads TGTGCCAGCACCCCGGGACAGGGGGTGATGGTTCAGTACTTC.